This entry concerns a single T cell receptor beta chain. TCRdb's table, derived via immunoSEQ multiplex PCR, lists solely in-frame clones and lacks some. This table has fewer than 250,000 clones, about four fifths appearing once. The data were taken from a study of blood T cell repertoires in COVID-19. The CDR3 extends over 16 amino acids. Germline assignment: CDR1 MNHEY and CDR2 SMNVEV (reference sequence). V lost 2 bases and J 4 bases, leaving 15 bases between the germline ends. The clonotype originates from a woman aged 40-49 years with active or convalescent COVID-19. Sequencing was done on a sample of peripheral blood. V usage is TRBV27 and J usage is TRBJ2-1; D perhaps matches TRBD1 (6 bases). The CDR3 coding sequence is TGTGCCAGCAGTTTAACAGGGTCGGTTTTGTACAATGAGCAGTTCTTC. Its protein is CASSLTGSVLYNEQFF.